The source of this T cell receptor beta chain is a study of blood T cell repertoires in COVID-19. Study at large: The study drew acute and convalescent COVID-19 samples from the United States, Italy and Spain. PBMCs, B-cell-depleted T cells, or T cells provided the cDNA or gDNA that made up the material.

In the study's own analysis: Scientists estimated how many nucleated cells there were by amplifying reference gene primers. Data came from immunoSEQ multiplex PCR; TCRdb stores just in-frame clones and leaves some out. That table is the source of V, J and clone size, and D and trimming were worked out from the DNA. The sample contains fewer than 80,000 clones, roughly 92% of which appear only once. This CDR3 region has 13 residues. V was shortened by 6 bases and J by 5 bases, with 14 bases between the two germline ends. CDR1 ENHRY and CDR2 SYGVKD come from the germline V gene. Sequences were obtained from peripheral blood. The receptor was derived from a human donor in a cohort sampled during active COVID-19. The V and J genes are TRBV10-3 and TRBJ2-7; weak D call: TRBD1 (6 bases). The CDR3 loop reads CAIREQGSNEQYF. CDR3 nucleotides: TGTGCCATCAGGGAACAGGGTAGCAACGAGCAGTACTTC.